Shown below are 26 T cell receptor beta chains from a single sample sequenced in a study of control samples from healthy donors and cancer patients. TCRdb's copy holds only in-frame clones and misses some; the assay was immunoSEQ multiplex PCR. The sample gives about 410,000 clones, about 93% of which show up once; approximately 6.3% is in the top ten. Sequenced sample: PBMCs. These TCRs come from a man aged 35 to 55 with head and neck cancer.

This clone appeared a single time. CDR3 nucleotide sequence: TGTGCCAGCAGCCGACCCGGCAGGAAAGACACCATATATTTT. Translation gives CASSRPGRKDTIYF. The rearrangement joins TRBV11-2 to TRBJ1-3; D not resolved. V was shortened by 5 bases and J by 8 bases, with 16 bases between the two germline ends. Looked up from germline, CDR1 is SGHAT and CDR2 is FQNNGV. The CDR3 contains 14 residues.

The chain links TRBV24-1 to TRBJ2-1, with TRBD1 identical over 8 bases. The CDR3 runs 15 residues. With 4 bases clipped from V and 7 bases from J, the junction kept 8 bases outside the gene matches. Germline CDR1 is KGHDR and CDR2 is SFDVKD. For the CDR3, the DNA is TGTGCCACCAGTGAGGGGACAGGTTATGGAAATGAGCAGTTCTTC. It is translated as CATSEGTGYGNEQFF.

This chain links TRBV4-1 with TRBJ2-7; D is possibly TRBD1 (6 bases). This CDR3 is 16 amino acids long. Trimming shortened V by 1 base and J by 5 bases, and 18 bases separated the two germline ends. Germline assignment: CDR1 MGHRA and CDR2 YSYEKL. CDR3 protein: CASSQGGLRRPHEQYF. For the CDR3, the DNA is TGCGCCAGCAGCCAAGGGGGGCTTAGACGTCCCCACGAGCAGTACTTC.

V is TRBV11-1 and J is TRBJ2-3; D gene uncertain. The CDR3 runs to 15 residues. Trimming left V 0 bases short and J 0 bases short, with 7 bases between. Germline values: CDR1 SGHAT, CDR2 FQDESV (reference sequence). This CDR3 is CASSLASTSTDTQYF. The CDR3 DNA sequence: TGTGCCAGCAGCTTAGCCTCGACTAGCACAGATACGCAGTATTTT.

V is TRBV27 and J is TRBJ2-7, with TRBD2 matching over 8 bases. The length of the CDR3 is 14 residues. Trimming took 5 bases from V and 5 from J; bases not matched to a gene: 8. Germline V gene data show CDR1 as MNHEY and CDR2 as SMNVEV (reference sequence). The CDR3 DNA reads TGTGCCAGCAGTCGGGCTAGCGGGTCTGACGAGCAGTACTTC. It is translated as CASSRASGSDEQYF.

The rearrangement joins TRBV30 to TRBJ1-2, with D possibly TRBD1 on 5 matching bases. Trimming pared 5 bases from V and 7 bases from J, leaving 17 bases between. This CDR3 is built from 13 residues. In germline, CDR1 is GTSNPN, CDR2 SVGIG (reference sequence). This chain's CDR3 is CAWGRGGGVGYTF. Written as DNA, the CDR3 is TGTGCCTGGGGCCGAGGCGGGGGAGTTGGCTACACCTTC.

The chain carries TRBV10-2 and TRBJ2-6, with D perhaps TRBD2 (7 bases). The V end was cut by 8 bases, the J end by 0 bases, with 17 bases between. This CDR3 spans 17 amino acids. From germline, CDR1 is WSHSY and CDR2 SAAADI. CDR3 amino acids: CASSGGRALSGANVLTF. CDR3 bases: TGCGCCAGCTCGGGGGGCCGGGCCCTCTCTGGGGCCAACGTCCTGACTTTC.

In this sample, this clone turned up once. The chain links TRBV6-4 to TRBJ2-1; 14 bases align to TRBD2. The germline CDR1 and CDR2 sequences are MRHNA and SNTAGT. V shed 3 bases and J 0 bases; nucleotides not matched to a gene: 7. The CDR3 totals 19 residues. CDR3 in amino acids: CASSEDWTSGGSSYNEQFF. The CDR3 nucleotides read TGTGCCAGCAGTGAGGATTGGACTAGCGGGGGGAGCTCCTACAATGAGCAGTTCTTC.

The genes are TRBV11-2 and TRBJ2-3; D may correspond to TRBD1 or TRBD2 (5 bases each). The CDR3 has 14 residues. V lost 5 bases and J 2 bases, leaving 11 bases between the germline ends. Germline CDR1 SGHAT, CDR2 FQNNGV. DNA of the CDR3: TGTGCCAGCAGCATTCGGGGACCCACAGATACGCAGTATTTT. Translated: CASSIRGPTDTQYF.

CDR3 sequence: CSALYKRELFF. CDR3 in DNA: TGCAGTGCTCTCTATAAGAGGGAGCTGTTTTTT. The J gene is TRBJ2-2, the V gene TRBV20-1; no clear D. The germline gives CDR1 DFQATT, CDR2 SNEGSKA (reference sequence). Trimming left V 5 bases short and J 9 bases short, with 10 bases between. The CDR3 has 11 residues.

In this sample, this clone turned up a few times. The chain uses TRBV6-5 and TRBJ1-1; possible D gene TRBD1, 5 bases. In germline, CDR1 is MNHEY, CDR2 SVGAGI. The CDR3 totals 14 residues. V lost 5 bases to trimming and J lost 0 bases, with 10 bases between them. This CDR3 reads CASSNGHLNTEAFF. The CDR3 nucleotides read TGTGCCAGCAGTAACGGACATTTGAACACTGAAGCTTTCTTT.

The rearrangement links TRBV5-1 to TRBJ2-7; D not certain. V was trimmed by 2 bases and J by 6 bases, leaving 12 bases between them. Germline CDR1 reads SGHRS; CDR2 reads YFSETQ. CDR3 size: 13 residues. DNA for the CDR3: TGCGCCAGCAGCTTAACACTTATTACCGAGCAGTACTTC. It specifies CASSLTLITEQYF.

The rearrangement uses TRBV7-2 and TRBJ2-5; a possible D gene is TRBD2 (6 bases). The CDR3 sequence is 16 residues long. V was shortened by 1 base and J by 5 bases, with 17 bases between the two germline ends. In germline, CDR1 is SGHTA, CDR2 FQGNSA. This CDR3 reads CASSLDGGFGSETQYF. Here the CDR3 DNA reads TGTGCCAGCAGCTTAGACGGGGGATTTGGCTCGGAGACCCAGTACTTC. Filled out from reference TRBV7-2 and TRBJ2-5, the complete variable domain reads GAGVSQSPSNKVTEKGKDVELRCDPISGHTALYWYRQSLGQGLEFLIYFQGNSAPDKSGLPSDRFSAERTGGSVSTLTIQRTQQEDSAVYLCASSLDGGFGSETQYFGPGTRLLVL.

The V call is TRBV27, the J call TRBJ2-1; D is uncertain. This CDR3 is 13 amino acids long. The V end was cut by 2 bases, the J end by 6 bases, with 8 bases between. Germline V lookup: CDR1 MNHEY, CDR2 SMNVEV (reference sequence). CDR3 sequence: CASSLMTSNEQFF. CDR3 nucleotide sequence: TGTGCCAGCAGTTTAATGACTTCCAATGAGCAGTTCTTC.

The chain links TRBV9 to TRBJ1-2; D might be TRBD1 (6 bases). Looked up from germline, CDR1 is SGDLS and CDR2 is YYNGEE. The CDR3 loop spans 17 amino acids. Trimming shortened V by 0 bases and J by 8 bases, and 23 bases separated the two germline ends. CDR3 protein: CASSVGRGTSVPDGYTF. The CDR3 DNA reads TGTGCCAGCAGCGTAGGTCGCGGGACAAGTGTCCCCGACGGCTACACCTTC. Using reference TRBV9 and TRBJ1-2 for the parts outside the CDR3, the full variable domain is DSGVTQTPKHLITATGQRVTLRCSPRSGDLSVYWYQQSLDQGLQFLIQYYNGEERAKGNILERFSAQQFPDLHSELNLSSLELGDSALYFCASSVGRGTSVPDGYTFGSGTRLTVV.

This clone was detected a few times. The chain links TRBV3-1 (or the pseudogene TRBV3-2) to TRBJ2-2, with TRBD2 matching over 10 bases. Trimming at V came to 2 bases and at J to 7 bases, leaving 10 bases not matched to a gene. The CDR3 sequence is 17 residues long. The germline V gene encodes CDR1 LGHDT and CDR2 YNNKEL (reference sequence). For the CDR3, the DNA is TGTGCCAGCAGCCAAAACCGGCTAGCGGGAGACAACGGGGAGCTGTTTTTT. Protein: CASSQNRLAGDNGELFF.

With regard to this clone: Other nucleotide sequences in the sample specify the same CDR3. This chain joins TRBV6-5 and TRBJ1-6; TRBD1 aligns across 7 bases. Losses at the gene ends were 2 bases for V and 8 bases for J; bases not matched to a gene: 3. Per the germline V gene, CDR1 is MNHEY and CDR2 is SVGAGI. The CDR3 spans 14 residues. CDR3 amino acids: CASSYGQGDSPLHF. CDR3 coding DNA: TGTGCCAGCAGTTACGGGCAGGGGGATTCACCCCTCCACTTT.

This rearrangement joins TRBV6-2 or TRBV6-3 to TRBJ2-7; D gene unclear. The ends were cut back, 5 bases at V and 2 bases at J, with 7 bases in the middle. In germline, CDR1 is MNHEY, CDR2 SVGEGT. CDR3 size: 12 residues. CDR3 DNA: TGTGCCAGCAGTGACGACCCCTACGAGCAGTACTTC. The encoded protein is CASSDDPYEQYF.

The chain uses TRBV19 and TRBJ2-4; TRBD1 or TRBD2 may be the D gene (6 bases each). V was clipped by 6 bases and J by 6 bases, with 21 bases between them. Germline V gives CDR1 LNHDA, CDR2 SQIVND (reference sequence). The CDR3 totals 16 residues. The CDR3 reads CASRPSGAEGRNIQYF. The CDR3 coding sequence is TGTGCCAGTAGACCTTCGGGGGCAGAGGGGAGAAACATTCAGTACTTC. The whole variable domain, filled in from reference TRBV19 and TRBJ2-4, reads DGGITQSPKYLFRKEGQNVTLSCEQNLNHDAMYWYRQDPGQGLRLIYYSQIVNDFQKGDIAEGYSVSREKKESFPLTVTSAQKNPTAFYLCASRPSGAEGRNIQYFGAGTRLSVL.

The chain combines TRBV29-1 with TRBJ2-3; D tentatively fits TRBD1 or TRBD2 (5 bases each). Trimming stripped 7 bases from V and 8 bases from J, with 16 bases between. The CDR3 contains 12 residues. Per germline, CDR1 SQVTM and CDR2 ANQGSEA. CDR3 bases: TGCAGCGACAACGTCGGGGCAGGTACGCAGTATTTT. It encodes CSDNVGAGTQYF.

J is TRBJ1-2 and V is TRBV7-9; TRBD1 agrees at 8 bases. J lost 5 bases, V lost 1 base, and 9 bases had no gene match. In germline, CDR1 is SEHNR, CDR2 FQNEAQ (reference sequence). CDR3 size: 16 residues. CDR3 in amino acids: CASSLGGTGLNYGYTF. The CDR3 DNA follows: TGTGCCAGCAGCTTAGGGGGGACAGGATTGAATTATGGCTACACCTTC. Together with reference TRBV7-9 and TRBJ1-2, the CDR3 gives the full variable domain: DTGVSQNPRHKITKRGQNVTFRCDPISEHNRLYWYRQTLGQGPEFLTYFQNEAQLEKSRLLSDRFSAERPKGSFSTLEIQRTEQGDSAMYLCASSLGGTGLNYGYTFGSGTRLTVV.

This rearrangement joins TRBV14 to TRBJ2-2; D may match TRBD1 or TRBD2 (5 bases each). Germline V CDR1 and CDR2: SGHDN, FVKESK. The ends were cut back, 4 bases at V and 6 bases at J, with 12 bases in the middle. There are 14 residues in the CDR3. DNA of the CDR3: TGTGCCAGCAGCCGTCGGCGAGGGGCCGGGGAGCTGTTTTTT. Residues: CASSRRRGAGELFF.

The chain recombines TRBV7-9 with TRBJ1-1; D gene uncertain. V was cut by 3 bases and J by 8 bases, with 10 bases left in between. Germline CDR1 is SEHNR and CDR2 is FQNEAQ (reference sequence). CDR3 length: 12 amino acids. This chain's CDR3 is CASSFGQVEAFF. CDR3 sequence (DNA): TGTGCCAGCAGCTTCGGCCAGGTCGAAGCTTTCTTT. Full variable domain (missing parts from reference TRBV7-9 and TRBJ1-1): DTGVSQNPRHKITKRGQNVTFRCDPISEHNRLYWYRQTLGQGPEFLTYFQNEAQLEKSRLLSDRFSAERPKGSFSTLEIQRTEQGDSAMYLCASSFGQVEAFFGQGTRLTVV.

J is TRBJ1-5 and V is TRBV6-2 or TRBV6-3, with TRBD1 matching 8 bases. Germline CDR1 is MNHEY and CDR2 is SVGEGT. With V trimmed by 5 bases and J by 0 bases, 15 bases remained unmatched. The CDR3 has 19 amino acids. CDR3 loop: CASSHRTGRVYYSNQPQHF. CDR3 nucleotides: TGTGCCAGCAGTCATCGGACAGGGCGGGTATACTATAGCAATCAGCCCCAGCATTTT.

Only one count was recorded for this clone. The V call is TRBV24-1, the J call TRBJ2-1, with 8 bases fitting TRBD2. The CDR3 totals 12 residues. With V trimmed by 8 bases and J by 13 bases, 9 bases remained unmatched. CDR1 and CDR2 from the germline V gene are KGHDR and SFDVKD. The CDR3 spells CATTSSRGGQFF. DNA of the CDR3: TGTGCCACCACCTCAAGCCGGGGGGGTCAGTTCTTC.

In the case of this clone: It is likely a read error, because the conserved phenylalanine at the end of the CDR3 is missing. The chain couples TRBV5-1 to TRBJ1-3; no definite D call. The ends were cut back, 2 bases at V and 4 bases at J, with 7 bases in the middle. In germline, CDR1 is SGHRS, CDR2 YFSETQ. This CDR3 region has 13 residues. In nucleotides, the CDR3 is TGCGCCAGCAGCTTCGCAGCAGGAAACACCATATATCTT. This encodes CASSFAAGNTIYL.